The clone carrying this T cell receptor beta chain has just a few counts. This sample is drawn from a study of blood T cells in healthy people across ages. The CDR3 covers 15 residues. Germline CDR1 is MNHNY and CDR2 is SVGAGI (reference sequence). Trimming at V came to 2 bases and at J to 7 bases, leaving 7 bases not matched to a gene. For the second PCR, which ran for about 6 to 12 cycles, a sample-barcoded 5' primer and a J-beta primer mix were used. MiXCR was run by TCRdb on the 5' RACE reads, yielding one entry per CDR3 protein. The sample has hundreds of thousands of distinct CDR3 sequences; 24% are singletons. Samples each yielded at least 5.5 micrograms of total RNA. These data were also filed under a second study, of T cells of mothers and their children. That source adds: In both related and unrelated pairs, TCR recombination output is shaped similarly by thymic selection.

The J gene is TRBJ1-2, the V gene TRBV6-6; 10 nucleotides agree with TRBD1. This receptor was identified in a boy younger than 18 in good health. The sample taken for sequencing was blood. CDR3 protein: CASSYLGTGVGGYTF. In DNA, the CDR3 is TGTGCCAGCAGTTACCTTGGGACAGGGGTGGGTGGCTACACCTTC.